Listed here are 20 T cell receptor beta chains from one sample, sequenced in a study of cytomegalovirus exposure and HLA in healthy donors. This PCR relied on a set of 60 Vbeta primers and 13 Jbeta primers. Generated by immunoSEQ multiplex PCR, the TCRdb table keeps only in-frame clones and is missing some. This table holds 90,000 to 150,000 clones, over 70% found once. What was sequenced was PBMCs. The receptors were gathered from a woman aged 35 to 49 in good health and CMV-seropositive.

This clone was counted between two and nine times. The genes are TRBV27 and TRBJ2-7; 8 bases agree with TRBD1. Germline trimming cut 0 bases from V and 1 base from J; bases unmatched to any gene: 2. This CDR3 region has 15 residues. Germline-derived CDR1 and CDR2 are MNHEY and SMNVEV (reference sequence). The CDR3 loop is CASSLSDRVSYEQYF. CDR3 nucleotide sequence: TGTGCCAGCAGTTTATCGGACAGGGTTTCCTACGAGCAGTACTTC.

The chain joins TRBV19 to TRBJ2-5, with TRBD2 as a possible D gene (5 bases). The CDR3 is 16 residues long. Trimming removed 2 bases from V and 4 bases from J, with 17 bases in between. Germline CDR1 LNHDA, CDR2 SQIVND (reference sequence). The CDR3 reads CASSIYSLRARETQYF. DNA of the CDR3: TGTGCCAGTAGTATATATTCTTTGCGGGCAAGAGAGACCCAGTACTTC.

The J gene is TRBJ1-2, the V gene TRBV4-3; 11 bases agree with TRBD1. J was trimmed by 4 bases and V by 0 bases; bases with no gene match: 4. CDR1 is LGHNA and CDR2 is YSLEER in the germline V gene. The CDR3 is 16 amino acids. In nucleotides, the CDR3 is TGCGCCAGCAGCCAAGATAGGACAGGGGGCTTCTATGGCTACACCTTC. It yields the protein CASSQDRTGGFYGYTF.

This chain joins TRBV27 and TRBJ1-5; 8 nucleotides agree with TRBD1. The ends lost 2 bases at V and 11 bases at J; junction bases unmatched: 20. The length of the CDR3 is 18 residues. CDR1 and CDR2 from the germline V gene are MNHEY and SMNVEV (reference sequence). CDR3 in amino acids: CASSLNPGQGPGNLAQHF. The CDR3, as DNA: TGTGCCAGCAGTTTAAATCCCGGACAGGGCCCTGGCAACTTGGCCCAGCATTTT.

The V gene is TRBV5-1, the J gene TRBJ2-3, with 8 bases lining up with TRBD2. Germline CDR1 is SGHRS and CDR2 is YFSETQ. The V and J ends lost 0 bases and 1 base, in that order; junction bases with no gene match: 1. This CDR3 region has 15 residues. In DNA, the CDR3 is TGCGCCAGCAGCTTGGGAGCGGGGGGCACAGATACGCAGTATTTT. This codes for CASSLGAGGTDTQYF.

The J gene is TRBJ1-1, the V gene TRBV7-7; D gene unclear. V lost 7 bases, J lost 1 base, and 19 bases lay in between. The CDR3 length is 16 residues. The V gene's germline CDR1 is SSHAT and CDR2 FNYEAQ (reference sequence). CDR3 in amino acids: CASTRSEEVTNTEAFF. The CDR3 DNA follows: TGTGCCAGCACGCGTAGCGAAGAAGTTACGAACACTGAAGCTTTCTTT. Full variable domain (missing parts from reference TRBV7-7 and TRBJ1-1): GAGVSQSPRYKVTKRGQDVTLRCDPISSHATLYWYQQALGQGPEFLTYFNYEAQPDKSGLPSDRFSAERPEGSISTLTIQRTEQRDSAMYRCASTRSEEVTNTEAFFGQGTRLTVV.

A single count supports this clone. This sequence joins TRBV6-5 and TRBJ1-1; possibly TRBD1 for D (6 bases). CDR1 is MNHEY, CDR2 SVGAGI, per germline. The V end was cut by 0 bases, the J end by 7 bases, with 12 bases between. The CDR3 consists of 14 residues. The DNA of the CDR3 is TGTGCCAGCAGTTACTCGACAGGTTATGGTGAAGCTTTCTTT. Translation: CASSYSTGYGEAFF.

This clone was counted once. This chain joins TRBV5-1 and TRBJ1-1; D call uncertain. The CDR3 consists of 13 residues. Germline-derived CDR1 and CDR2 are SGHRS and YFSETQ. The V end was cut by 5 bases, the J end by 0 bases, with 8 bases between. The CDR3 DNA reads as TGCGCCAGCAGTCTTAGAATGAACACTGAAGCTTTCTTT. Protein sequence: CASSLRMNTEAFF.

The chain recombines TRBV6-5 with TRBJ2-1; 12 bases map to TRBD2. Trimming cost V 3 bases and J 2 bases; bases outside gene matches: 2. The CDR3 totals 16 residues. Looked up from germline, CDR1 is MNHEY and CDR2 is SVGAGI. The CDR3 reads CASSYWTSGTYNEQFF. The CDR3 coding sequence is TGTGCCAGCAGTTATTGGACTAGCGGGACCTACAATGAGCAGTTCTTC.

V and J are TRBV6-6 and TRBJ2-1; 7 bases fit TRBD1. CDR1 is MNHNY, CDR2 SVGAGI, per germline (reference sequence). This CDR3 is built from 14 residues. V was pared by 10 bases and J by 4 bases, with 10 bases of the junction left unmatched. As DNA, the CDR3 is TGTGCCACCAGGCTTGAGGGGGCGTACAATGAGCAGTTCTTC. Translation: CATRLEGAYNEQFF.

The CDR3 region is CASSEPGLGYEQYF. The CDR3 region has the DNA TGTGCCAGCAGCGAACCGGGACTAGGCTACGAGCAGTACTTC. The chain has TRBV27 and TRBJ2-7, with 8 nucleotides matching TRBD2. This CDR3 has 14 amino acids. Germline CDR1 reads MNHEY; CDR2 reads SMNVEV (reference sequence). Trimming cost V 6 bases and J 3 bases; bases outside gene matches: 7.

With respect to this clone: Other nucleotide sequences from this sample produce the same CDR3. This chain connects TRBV30 to TRBJ1-2; 8 nucleotides agree with TRBD1. This CDR3 has 13 amino acids. Germline V CDR1 and CDR2: GTSNPN, SVGIG (reference sequence). J lost 7 bases, V lost 0 bases, and 4 bases had no gene match. CDR3 nucleotide sequence: TGTGCCTGGAGTGTGGGCAGGGGGCGTGGCTACACCTTC. Translating it yields CAWSVGRGRGYTF.

The V call is TRBV7-8, the J call TRBJ2-5; D is ambiguous. CDR1 and CDR2 from the germline V gene are SGHVS and FQNEAQ. Trimming left V 0 bases short and J 9 bases short, with 8 bases between. The CDR3 runs to 12 residues. CDR3 nucleotides: TGTGCCAGCAGCTTAGCGTACGGGTCCCAGTACTTC. This encodes CASSLAYGSQYF.

The chain carries TRBV15 and TRBJ1-4; TRBD1 agrees at 8 bases. Germline CDR1 is LNHNV and CDR2 is YYDKDF (reference sequence). The CDR3 loop spans 16 amino acids. Losses at the gene ends were 6 bases for V and 5 bases for J; bases not matched to a gene: 11. This CDR3 reads CATSTYRTGRNEKLFF. CDR3 in DNA: TGTGCCACCAGTACCTACAGGACAGGGAGAAATGAAAAACTGTTTTTT.

A few counts support this clone. CDR3 DNA sequence: TGCGCCAGCAGCCAAGATGCCAGTCCCTACGAGCAGTACTTC. This codes for CASSQDASPYEQYF. V usage is TRBV4-3 and J usage is TRBJ2-7; D uncertain. The CDR3 totals 14 residues. CDR1 is LGHNA, CDR2 YSLEER, per germline. Between the trimmed V and J ends, which lost 0 bases and 2 bases, there was a span of 8 bases.

This sequence joins TRBV30 and TRBJ1-4; TRBD1 might be the D (5 bases). Germline values: CDR1 GTSNPN, CDR2 SVGIG (reference sequence). Trimming shortened V by 0 bases and J by 8 bases, and 19 bases separated the two germline ends. This CDR3 has 16 amino acids. In nucleotides, the CDR3 is TGTGCCTGGAGTGTAGAAGTGGGGGGTCCTCGCGAAAAACTGTTTTTT. It yields the protein CAWSVEVGGPREKLFF.

The rearrangement uses TRBV4-2 and TRBJ1-2; TRBD1 matches at 10 bases. Trimming took 0 bases from V and 3 from J; bases not matched to a gene: 1. This CDR3 has 15 residues. Germline loops: CDR1 LGHNA, CDR2 YNFKEQ. The CDR3 coding sequence is TGTGCCAGCAGCCAAGAGACAGGGGGCTACTATGGCTACACCTTC. It encodes CASSQETGGYYGYTF.

The rearrangement joins TRBV7-8 to TRBJ2-7; 10 bases match TRBD1. V gave up 5 bases and J gave up 3 bases; unmatched junction bases: 7. The germline CDR1 and CDR2 sequences are SGHVS and FQNEAQ. The length of the CDR3 is 15 residues. The DNA for the CDR3 is TGTGCCAGCAGCCTGGCCCGGGACAGGGGCTACGAGCAGTACTTC. Its protein product is CASSLARDRGYEQYF. The entire variable domain, with the rest obtained from reference TRBV7-8 and TRBJ2-7, is as follows: GAGVSQSPRYKVAKRGQDVALRCDPISGHVSLFWYQQALGQGPEFLTYFQNEAQLDKSGLPSDRFFAERPEGSVSTLKIQRTQQEDSAVYLCASSLARDRGYEQYFGPGTRLTVT.

The CDR3 region is CASSPPSELAPQHF. DNA for the CDR3: TGTGCCAGCTCACCACCTAGCGAGTTGGCGCCCCAGCATTTT. The chain carries TRBV18 and TRBJ1-5; D is uncertain. The germline CDR1 and CDR2 sequences are KGHSH and LQKENI. The CDR3 is 14 amino acids. Trimming left V 0 bases short and J 9 bases short, with 12 bases between.

J is TRBJ2-2 and V is TRBV25-1; 11 bases are shared with TRBD2. This CDR3 spans 15 amino acids. Looked up from germline, CDR1 is MGHDK and CDR2 is SYGVNS. The V and J ends lost 4 bases and 6 bases, in that order; junction bases with no gene match: 4. CDR3 loop: CASSVSGGASGELFF. The CDR3 coding sequence is TGTGCCAGCAGTGTTAGCGGGGGGGCCTCCGGGGAGCTGTTTTTT.